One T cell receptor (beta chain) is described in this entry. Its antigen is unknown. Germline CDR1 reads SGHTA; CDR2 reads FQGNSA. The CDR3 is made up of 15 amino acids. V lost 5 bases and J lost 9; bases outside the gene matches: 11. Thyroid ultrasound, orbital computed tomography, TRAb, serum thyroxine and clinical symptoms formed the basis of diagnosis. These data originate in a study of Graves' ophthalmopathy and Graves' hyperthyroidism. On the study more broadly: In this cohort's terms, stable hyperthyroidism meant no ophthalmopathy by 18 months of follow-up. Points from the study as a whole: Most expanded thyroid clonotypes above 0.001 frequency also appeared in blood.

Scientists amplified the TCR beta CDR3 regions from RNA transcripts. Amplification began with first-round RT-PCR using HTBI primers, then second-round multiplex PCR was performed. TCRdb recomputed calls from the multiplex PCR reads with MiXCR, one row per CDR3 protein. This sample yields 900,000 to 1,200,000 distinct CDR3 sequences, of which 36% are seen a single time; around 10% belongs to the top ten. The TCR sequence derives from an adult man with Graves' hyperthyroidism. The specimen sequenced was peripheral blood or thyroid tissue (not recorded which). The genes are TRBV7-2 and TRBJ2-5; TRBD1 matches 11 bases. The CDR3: CASSGWTGGKEAQYF. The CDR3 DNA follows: TGTGCCAGCAGCGGTTGGACAGGGGGCAAGGAGGCCCAGTACTTC.